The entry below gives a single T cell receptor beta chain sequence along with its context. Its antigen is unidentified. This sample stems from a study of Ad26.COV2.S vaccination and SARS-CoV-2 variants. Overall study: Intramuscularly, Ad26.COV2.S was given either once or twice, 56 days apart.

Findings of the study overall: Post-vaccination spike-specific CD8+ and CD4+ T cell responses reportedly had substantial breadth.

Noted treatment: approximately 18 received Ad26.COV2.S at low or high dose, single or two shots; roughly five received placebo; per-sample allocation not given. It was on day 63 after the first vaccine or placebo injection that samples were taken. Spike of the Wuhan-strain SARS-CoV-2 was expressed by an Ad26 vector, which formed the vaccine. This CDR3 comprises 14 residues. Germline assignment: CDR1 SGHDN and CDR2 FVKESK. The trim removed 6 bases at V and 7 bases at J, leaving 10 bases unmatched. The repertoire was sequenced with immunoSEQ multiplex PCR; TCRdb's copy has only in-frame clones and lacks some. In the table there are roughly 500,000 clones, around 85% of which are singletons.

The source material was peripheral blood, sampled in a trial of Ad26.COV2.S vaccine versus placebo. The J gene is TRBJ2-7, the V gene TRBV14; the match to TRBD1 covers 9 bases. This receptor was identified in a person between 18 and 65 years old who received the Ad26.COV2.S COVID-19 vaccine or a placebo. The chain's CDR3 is CASSTSTGTGEQYF. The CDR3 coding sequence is TGTGCCAGCAGTACCTCGACTGGGACAGGGGAGCAGTACTTC.